This is a list of T cell receptor beta chains from one sample in a study of blood T cell repertoires in COVID-19. Sequenced by immunoSEQ multiplex PCR; TCRdb stores in-frame clones only, minus some. The top ten clones hold 0.3% to 0.4% of a sample with tens of thousands of clones, approximately 92% of them seen once. Sequencing used peripheral blood. The receptor set was obtained from a man aged 45-65 years with COVID-19, enrolled during active disease. Each CDR3 is given with its conserved first and last residue. Fields, in order: clone size, J gene, V gene, D gene, CDR3 DNA, CDR3 protein. A D gene is named only where the DNA matches it firmly. For some rows the clone size is stated as once, few or many, or as a class when expanded; others skip it.

>-|TRBJ2-5|TRBV5-4|TRBD1
TGTGCCAGCAGTTACGGACCGGGACAGGGAGAGACCCAGTACTTC
CASSYGPGQGETQYF
>-|TRBJ2-5|TRBV7-9|TRBD2
TGTGCCAGCAGCCCCGGGACTAGCGGGAGCGGGACCCAGTACTTC
CASSPGTSGSGTQYF
>-|TRBJ2-3|TRBV18|TRBD1
TGTGCCAGCTCACCGGTTCCAGGGGGTCCGGGCACAGATACGCAGTATTTT
CASSPVPGGPGTDTQYF
>-|TRBJ2-6|TRBV6-5|TRBD1
TGTGCCAGCAGTTCAGACAGGGTCCCTGGGGCCAACGTCCTGACTTTC
CASSSDRVPGANVLTF
>once|TRBJ2-7|TRBV2|-
TGTGCCAGCAGTGATACCGGGAGAGGAACTGGCTACGAGCAGTACTTC
CASSDTGRGTGYEQYF
>-|TRBJ1-5|TRBV20-1|-
TGCAGTGCTAGTTTGGCAGGGGCTAGCAATCAGCCCCAGCATTTT
CSASLAGASNQPQHF
>-|TRBJ2-7|TRBV3-1/TRBV3-2|-
TGTGCCAGCAGCCCACCGGGACTCTACGAGCAGTACTTC
CASSPPGLYEQYF
>-|TRBJ1-2|TRBV7-2|-
TGTGCCAGCAGCTTATTTTTGCAGGGGCTAGAGGGCTACACCTTC
CASSLFLQGLEGYTF
>-|TRBJ2-4|TRBV18|-
TGTGCCAGCTCACCAGAGGCAGGGATTGTTAACATTCAGTACTTC
CASSPEAGIVNIQYF
>-|TRBJ1-2|TRBV25-1|-
TGTGCCAGCAGTGAATATGGGCAGGACTATGGCTACACCTTC
CASSEYGQDYGYTF
>-|TRBJ2-1|TRBV10-3|TRBD2
TGTGCCATCAGCAAGGGACTAGCGGGAGATGAGCAGTTCTTC
CAISKGLAGDEQFF
>-|TRBJ2-2|TRBV10-3|-
TGTGCCATCAGTGAGTCTGCACAGCCCACCGGGGAGCTGTTTTTT
CAISESAQPTGELFF
>-|TRBJ1-2|TRBV30|TRBD1
TGTGCCCAACGATCCCTACAGGGGAATTATGGCTACACCTTC
CAQRSLQGNYGYTF
>-|TRBJ2-5|TRBV4-2|-
TGTGCCAGCAGCCCGACTAGGGTAGAGACCCAGTACTTC
CASSPTRVETQYF
>-|TRBJ1-4|TRBV4-1|-
TGCGCCAGCAGCGAAGGCCCCGGAGGTGTAACTAATGAAAAACTGTTTTTT
CASSEGPGGVTNEKLFF
>-|TRBJ1-4|TRBV15|TRBD1
TGTGCCACCAGCAGGGACAGGGGGCGGGAAAAACTGTTTTTT
CATSRDRGREKLFF
>-|TRBJ1-1|TRBV7-9|-
TGTGCCAGCAGCTTAGAAACGGCTGAAGCTTTCTTT
CASSLETAEAFF
>-|TRBJ2-5|TRBV18|TRBD1
TGTGCCAGCTCACTTACTCAGGGACAGGGAGAGACCCAGTACTTC
CASSLTQGQGETQYF
>-|TRBJ1-1|TRBV29-1|TRBD1
TGCAGCGTTGAAGACCTCGACAGGGGAGGAACTGAAGCTTTCTTT
CSVEDLDRGGTEAFF
>-|TRBJ1-5|TRBV30|TRBD1
TGTGCCTGGAGTAAGGCAGGGGGTAATCAGCCCCAGCATTTT
CAWSKAGGNQPQHF
>-|TRBJ1-5|TRBV7-7|-
TGTGCTAGCAGCTTAGATAAAGAACAGGAAATAAATCAGCCCCAGCATTTT
CASSLDKEQEINQPQHF
>-|TRBJ1-2|TRBV13|-
TGTGCCAGCAGCTTAGGCCTCCTGCAGGGGACGCGCTACACCTTC
CASSLGLLQGTRYTF
>-|TRBJ2-1|TRBV3-1/TRBV3-2|TRBD2
TGTGCCAGCAGCCAAGGTCTAGCGGGAGATATTAATGAGCAGTTCTTC
CASSQGLAGDINEQFF
>-|TRBJ2-7|TRBV21-1|-
TGTGCCAGCAGCCCGGAGACTAGCGGGAGTAGCCACGAGCAGTACTTC
CASSPETSGSSHEQYF